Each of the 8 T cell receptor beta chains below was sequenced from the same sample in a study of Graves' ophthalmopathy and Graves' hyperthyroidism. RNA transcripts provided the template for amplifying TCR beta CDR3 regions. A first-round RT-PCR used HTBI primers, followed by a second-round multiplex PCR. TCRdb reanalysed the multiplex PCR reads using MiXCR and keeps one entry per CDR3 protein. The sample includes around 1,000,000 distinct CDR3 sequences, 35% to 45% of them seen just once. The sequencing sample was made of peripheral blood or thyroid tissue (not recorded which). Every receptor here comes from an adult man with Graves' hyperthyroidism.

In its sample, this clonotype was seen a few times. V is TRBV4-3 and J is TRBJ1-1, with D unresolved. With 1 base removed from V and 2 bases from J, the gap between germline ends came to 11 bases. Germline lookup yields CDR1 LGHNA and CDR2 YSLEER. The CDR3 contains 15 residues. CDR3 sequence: CASSQAPGINTEAFF. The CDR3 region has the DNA TGCGCCAGCAGCCAAGCCCCGGGGATTAACACTGAAGCTTTCTTT.

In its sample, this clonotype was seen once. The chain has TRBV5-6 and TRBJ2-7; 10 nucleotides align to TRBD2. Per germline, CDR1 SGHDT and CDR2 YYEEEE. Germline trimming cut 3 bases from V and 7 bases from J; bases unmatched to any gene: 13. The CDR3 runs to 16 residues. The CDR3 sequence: CASSSILAGSRGEQYF. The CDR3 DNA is TGTGCCAGCAGCTCTATACTAGCGGGATCCCGCGGAGAGCAGTACTTC.

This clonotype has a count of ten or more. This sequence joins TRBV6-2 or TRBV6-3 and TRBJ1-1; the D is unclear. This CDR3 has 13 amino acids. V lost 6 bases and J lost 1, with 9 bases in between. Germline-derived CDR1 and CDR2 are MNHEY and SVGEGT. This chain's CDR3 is CASSDRRNTEAFF. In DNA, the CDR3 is TGTGCCAGCAGCGACCGGAGGAACACTGAAGCTTTCTTT.

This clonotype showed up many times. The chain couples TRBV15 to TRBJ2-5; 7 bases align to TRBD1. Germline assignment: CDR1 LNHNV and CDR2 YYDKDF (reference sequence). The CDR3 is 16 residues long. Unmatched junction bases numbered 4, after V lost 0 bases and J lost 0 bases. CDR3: CATSREGRGYQETQYF. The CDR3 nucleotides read TGTGCCACCAGCAGAGAGGGCAGGGGGTACCAAGAGACCCAGTACTTC.

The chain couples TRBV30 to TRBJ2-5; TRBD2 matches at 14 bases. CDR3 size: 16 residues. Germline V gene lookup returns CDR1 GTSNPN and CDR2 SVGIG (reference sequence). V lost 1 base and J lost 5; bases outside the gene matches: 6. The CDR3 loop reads CAWSEGLAGVGETQYF. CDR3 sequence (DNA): TGTGCCTGGAGTGAGGGACTAGCGGGAGTGGGGGAGACCCAGTACTTC.

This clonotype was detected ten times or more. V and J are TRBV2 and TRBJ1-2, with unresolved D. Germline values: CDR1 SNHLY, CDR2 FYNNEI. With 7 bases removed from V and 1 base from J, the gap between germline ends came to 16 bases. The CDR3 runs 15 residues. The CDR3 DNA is TGTGCCAGCACAGTAAGCTGGACTGATAACTATGGCTACACCTTC. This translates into CASTVSWTDNYGYTF.

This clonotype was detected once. CDR3 amino acids: CASRSGTGPNTGELFF. The CDR3 nucleotides are TGTGCCAGCAGGTCTGGGACAGGGCCGAACACCGGGGAGCTGTTTTTT. The chain couples TRBV7-8 to TRBJ2-2; 9 bases line up with TRBD1. V lost 6 bases to trimming and J lost 0 bases; unmatched junction nucleotides: 5. The CDR3 loop spans 16 amino acids. Germline V gives CDR1 SGHVS, CDR2 FQNEAQ.

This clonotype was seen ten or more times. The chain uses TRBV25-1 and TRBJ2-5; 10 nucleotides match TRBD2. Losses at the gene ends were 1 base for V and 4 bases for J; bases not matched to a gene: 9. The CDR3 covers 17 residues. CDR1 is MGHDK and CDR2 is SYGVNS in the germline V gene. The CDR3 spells CASSEWLAGARGETQYF. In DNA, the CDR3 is TGTGCCAGCAGTGAATGGCTAGCGGGGGCTCGGGGAGAGACCCAGTACTTC.